The 30 T cell receptor beta chains in this list originate from one sample, sequenced in a study of cytomegalovirus exposure and HLA in healthy donors. The method was immunoSEQ multiplex PCR; TCRdb's version includes in-frame clones alone and lacks a portion of them. This sample has 100,000 or so clones, with approximately 90% found just once. What was sequenced was PBMCs. These TCRs come from a young woman in good health and CMV-seropositive.

This chain joins TRBV5-1 and TRBJ2-2, with 7 bases that match TRBD2. Unmatched junction bases numbered 8, after V lost 9 bases and J lost 6 bases. The CDR3 extends over 13 amino acids. Germline-derived CDR1 and CDR2 are SGHRS and YFSETQ. CDR3 protein: CATSWAGAGELFF. As DNA, the CDR3 is TGCGCCACCTCTTGGGCGGGAGCCGGGGAGCTGTTTTTT.

This clone was detected many times. The chain recombines TRBV5-5 with TRBJ2-1; no clear D gene. The germline V gene has CDR1 SGHKS and CDR2 YYEKEE (reference sequence). This CDR3 has 15 amino acids. Deletions cut 3 bases from V and 0 bases from J, with 10 bases between. The CDR3 DNA sequence: TGTGCCAGCAGCTCACTCCTTAGCTCCTACAATGAGCAGTTCTTC. It encodes CASSSLLSSYNEQFF.

This chain joins TRBV2 and TRBJ2-2; D gene ambiguous. Germline V lookup: CDR1 SNHLY, CDR2 FYNNEI. The ends were cut back, 4 bases at V and 1 base at J, with 13 bases in the middle. CDR3 length: 16 residues. The CDR3 spells CASSGLPGVNTGELFF. CDR3 in DNA: TGTGCCAGCAGTGGGTTGCCAGGCGTGAACACCGGGGAGCTGTTTTTT.

On this clone: The same CDR3 can be traced to other DNA sequences in this sample. The chain links TRBV29-1 to TRBJ2-3, with D possibly TRBD1 on 5 matching bases. The V end lost 2 bases, the J end lost 3 bases, and 6 bases lay between the germline ends. CDR1 is SQVTM and CDR2 is ANQGSEA in the germline V gene. CDR3 length equals 12 residues. DNA for the CDR3: TGCAGCGTTGAACAGGGAACAGATACGCAGTATTTT. Its protein is CSVEQGTDTQYF.

The chain employs TRBV29-1 and TRBJ2-1, with TRBD2 identical over 12 bases. The germline V gene encodes CDR1 SQVTM and CDR2 ANQGSEA. Losses at the gene ends were 0 bases for V and 5 bases for J; bases not matched to a gene: 5. The CDR3 has 16 amino acids. The CDR3 loop reads CSVEDGTSGYNNEQFF. DNA for the CDR3: TGCAGCGTTGAAGATGGGACTAGCGGGTATAACAATGAGCAGTTCTTC.

This clone was seen just once. The CDR3 is CASSPTAGGGTEAFF. In nucleotides, the CDR3 is TGTGCCAGCAGCCCGACTGCGGGGGGGGGTACTGAAGCTTTCTTT. This chain links TRBV7-9 with TRBJ1-1, with D maybe TRBD1 (5 bases). The CDR3 runs to 15 residues. Germline V CDR1 and CDR2: SEHNR, FQNEAQ (reference sequence). V was cut by 5 bases and J by 5 bases, with 18 bases left in between.

V gene TRBV5-4 combines with J gene TRBJ1-2; no reliable D call. Germline CDR1 reads SGHNT; CDR2 reads YYREEE (reference sequence). There are 14 residues in the CDR3. V lost 0 bases, J lost 2 bases, and 8 bases lay in between. The CDR3 sequence: CASSLVAGNYGYTF. In DNA, the CDR3 is TGTGCCAGCAGCTTGGTGGCGGGGAACTATGGCTACACCTTC.

This chain joins TRBV11-3 and TRBJ1-1; D remains unclear. This CDR3 contains 13 residues. The germline CDR1 and CDR2 sequences are SGHNT and YENEEA. Trimming removed 3 bases at V and 4 bases at J, with 9 bases between. The CDR3 bases are TGTGCCAGCAGCTTCAGAGGGAGCACTGAAGCTTTCTTT. This gives the protein CASSFRGSTEAFF.

V usage is TRBV5-1 and J usage is TRBJ2-3, with D possibly TRBD1 on 6 matching bases. This CDR3 comprises 16 residues. V dropped 4 bases and J dropped 2 bases, with 17 bases sitting between them. Germline lookup yields CDR1 SGHRS and CDR2 YFSETQ. The CDR3 DNA is TGCGCCAGCAGCACCGGACAGCAGTCAGTCACAGATACGCAGTATTTT. As protein: CASSTGQQSVTDTQYF.

The J gene is TRBJ1-2, the V gene TRBV11-3; D might be TRBD1 (6 bases). This CDR3 region has 15 residues. The ends were cut back, 0 bases at V and 8 bases at J, with 16 bases in the middle. Germline CDR1 and CDR2: SGHNT and YENEEA. CDR3 nucleotides: TGTGCCAGCAGCTTAGATATGCGACAGGCCAGAGGCTACACCTTC. It translates to CASSLDMRQARGYTF.

The CDR3 spells CASIPNINYGYTF. The CDR3 DNA reads TGTGCCAGCATCCCGAACATTAACTATGGCTACACCTTC. This chain joins TRBV2 and TRBJ1-2, with D unclear. Trimming cost V 7 bases and J 1 base, with 10 bases left between them. Germline CDR1 and CDR2: SNHLY and FYNNEI. This CDR3 is built from 13 residues.

The chain uses TRBV28 and TRBJ2-2, with TRBD1 as a possible D gene (6 bases). There are 13 residues in the CDR3. CDR1 is MDHEN, CDR2 SYDVKM, per germline. Trimming took off 8 bases at V and 3 bases at J, with 10 bases between the two ends. The CDR3 region is CASPDRYTGELFF. The CDR3 coding sequence is TGTGCCAGCCCGGACAGATACACCGGGGAGCTGTTTTTT.

The chain has TRBV7-9 and TRBJ1-4, with TRBD1 matching over 7 bases. CDR1 and CDR2 (germline): SEHNR, FQNEAQ (reference sequence). V dropped 4 bases and J dropped 2; count of bases not matched to a gene: 4. The CDR3 extends over 15 amino acids. CDR3 DNA sequence: TGTGCCAGCAGCTCACAGGGGTCGACTAATGAAAAACTGTTTTTT. Translating it yields CASSSQGSTNEKLFF.

This clone was seen once. The chain combines TRBV11-2 with TRBJ2-6; 10 bases match TRBD1. The trim removed 5 bases at V and 4 bases at J, leaving 14 bases unmatched. Per germline, CDR1 SGHAT and CDR2 FQNNGV. The CDR3 has 19 residues. The CDR3 sequence is CASSLPGTGARWGANVLTF. In nucleotides, the CDR3 is TGTGCCAGCAGCCTCCCGGGGACAGGGGCCAGGTGGGGGGCCAACGTCCTGACTTTC.

The chain has TRBV30 and TRBJ2-1, with TRBD1 as a possible D gene (5 bases). CDR1 and CDR2 from the germline V gene are GTSNPN and SVGIG (reference sequence). CDR3 length equals 12 residues. V was clipped by 4 bases and J by 8 bases, with 12 bases between them. DNA of the CDR3: TGTGCCTGGAACCCCCAGGGTTATGAGCAGTTCTTC. The encoded protein is CAWNPQGYEQFF.

In its sample, this clone was seen a few times. This chain links TRBV19 with TRBJ1-1; 8 bases fit TRBD1. This CDR3 has 19 residues. The germline CDR1 and CDR2 sequences are LNHDA and SQIVND (reference sequence). V dropped 0 bases and J dropped 3; count of bases not matched to a gene: 15. CDR3 coding DNA: TGTGCCAGTAGTATAGATGGGTTGCCAGGGGGCGCGGCGGACACTGAAGCTTTCTTT. Residues: CASSIDGLPGGAADTEAFF. The full variable domain, in which reference TRBV19 and TRBJ1-1 provide the parts outside the CDR3, is DGGITQSPKYLFRKEGQNVTLSCEQNLNHDAMYWYRQDPGQGLRLIYYSQIVNDFQKGDIAEGYSVSREKKESFPLTVTSAQKNPTAFYLCASSIDGLPGGAADTEAFFGQGTRLTVV.

V is TRBV7-9 and J is TRBJ1-1; D perhaps matches TRBD1 (6 bases). CDR3 length: 13 amino acids. With 3 bases removed from V and 4 bases from J, the gap between germline ends came to 9 bases. CDR1 and CDR2 (germline): SEHNR, FQNEAQ (reference sequence). Here the CDR3 reads CASSLGGLTEAFF. The CDR3 nucleotides are TGTGCCAGCAGCTTGGGGGGGCTCACTGAAGCTTTCTTT. Looking up the rest from reference TRBV7-9 and TRBJ1-1 gives the full variable domain: DTGVSQNPRHKITKRGQNVTFRCDPISEHNRLYWYRQTLGQGPEFLTYFQNEAQLEKSRLLSDRFSAERPKGSFSTLEIQRTEQGDSAMYLCASSLGGLTEAFFGQGTRLTVV.

The gene calls are TRBV11-2 and TRBJ2-4, with TRBD1 identical over 7 bases. The junction had 12 bases not matched to a gene; V was cut back by 0 bases and J by 7 bases. The CDR3 has 17 residues. Germline values: CDR1 SGHAT, CDR2 FQNNGV. CDR3 coding DNA: TGTGCCAGCAGCTTAGATCCAAGTTCCAGGGGGATTAACATTCAGTACTTC. Protein sequence: CASSLDPSSRGINIQYF.

The chain recombines TRBV11-1 with TRBJ2-7; TRBD1 agrees at 9 bases. The ends lost 5 bases at V and 1 base at J; junction bases unmatched: 9. The CDR3 has 16 amino acids. CDR1 and CDR2 (germline): SGHAT, FQDESV (reference sequence). The chain's CDR3 is CASSAGQGFGSYEQYF. The CDR3 DNA reads as TGTGCCAGCAGCGCGGGACAGGGATTTGGGTCCTACGAGCAGTACTTC.

J is TRBJ1-5 and V is TRBV5-5; no firm D call. V was shortened by 5 bases and J by 0 bases, with 15 bases between the two germline ends. This CDR3 region has 16 residues. Germline V CDR1 and CDR2: SGHKS, YYEKEE (reference sequence). The CDR3 sequence: CASRAQEGSSNQPQHF. Here the CDR3 DNA reads TGTGCCAGCAGGGCTCAAGAAGGGAGTAGCAATCAGCCCCAGCATTTT.

The DNA of the CDR3 is TGTGCCACCTCCGGACAGGCCAACAATCAGCCCCAGCATTTT. This sequence encodes CATSGQANNQPQHF. This rearrangement joins TRBV6-1 to TRBJ1-5, with 7 bases fitting TRBD1. CDR3 length: 14 residues. Trimming at V came to 10 bases and at J to 3 bases, leaving 9 bases not matched to a gene. Germline assignment: CDR1 MNHNS and CDR2 SASEGT.

The chain employs TRBV7-2 and TRBJ2-7; 7 nucleotides line up with TRBD2. V lost 4 bases, J lost 3 bases, and 6 bases stayed unmatched. Germline V gene sequence: CDR1 SGHTA, CDR2 FQGNSA. CDR3 length: 14 amino acids. CDR3 DNA sequence: TGTGCCAGCAGCTGGGTCGGCGGGAGCTACGAGCAGTACTTC. Residues: CASSWVGGSYEQYF.

This sequence joins TRBV4-1 and TRBJ2-7, with D possibly TRBD2 on 7 matching bases. Looked up from germline, CDR1 is MGHRA and CDR2 is YSYEKL. Deletions cut 1 base from V and 3 bases from J, with 13 bases between. This CDR3 region has 15 residues. The DNA of the CDR3 is TGCGCCAGCAGCCAAGGGACTAGGGGGGACTACGAGCAGTACTTC. Encoded protein: CASSQGTRGDYEQYF.

The CDR3 is CASSPRIGPYEQYF. The DNA of the CDR3 is TGTGCCAGCAGCCCGAGGATAGGCCCCTACGAGCAGTACTTC. This sequence joins TRBV11-2 and TRBJ2-7; D gene uncertain. Trimming left V 5 bases short and J 2 bases short, with 13 bases between. Germline V gene data show CDR1 as SGHAT and CDR2 as FQNNGV. CDR3 length: 14 amino acids.

The chain couples TRBV4-1 to TRBJ1-1, with unresolved D. The CDR3 sequence is 13 residues long. Germline V gene sequence: CDR1 MGHRA, CDR2 YSYEKL. The V end was cut by 2 bases, the J end by 4 bases, with 8 bases between. The CDR3 region has the DNA TGCGCCAGCAGCCAACGGGAGGGCACTGAAGCTTTCTTT. This translates into CASSQREGTEAFF.

This sequence joins TRBV21-1 and TRBJ1-5; the D call of TRBD1 is as the table states it, not checked on the DNA. TRBV21-1 is tagged as a pseudogene. CDR3 size: 17 residues. This CDR3 reads CAILNCRRTGGRQPQHF. The CDR3 DNA follows: TGTGCCATCCTAAACTGCCGGCGAACAGGGGGCAGACAGCCCCAGCATTTT.

The chain carries TRBV7-9 and TRBJ2-7; TRBD1 is a possible D gene (6 bases). V was pared by 0 bases and J by 0 bases, with 9 bases between. Germline-derived CDR1 and CDR2 are SEHNR and FQNEAQ (reference sequence). The CDR3 length is 15 residues. The CDR3 region is CASSLASDSSYEQYF. The CDR3 coding sequence is TGTGCCAGCAGCTTAGCTTCGGACAGCTCCTACGAGCAGTACTTC.

The V and J genes are TRBV13 and TRBJ2-7, with a weak D call TRBD2 (5 bases). In germline, CDR1 is PRHDT, CDR2 FYEKMQ (reference sequence). The CDR3 runs 14 residues. Trimming took off 5 bases at V and 3 bases at J, with 14 bases between the two ends. The CDR3 DNA follows: TGTGCCAGCAGCAACGACGGGGTCAGCTACGAGCAGTACTTC. Protein product: CASSNDGVSYEQYF.

The CDR3 sequence: CASSIVQGANTGELFF. Here the CDR3 DNA reads TGTGCCAGTAGTATAGTCCAGGGGGCGAACACCGGGGAGCTGTTTTTT. The rearrangement joins TRBV19 to TRBJ2-2, with 7 bases identical to TRBD1. Germline V lookup: CDR1 LNHDA, CDR2 SQIVND (reference sequence). Germline trimming cut 1 base from V and 0 bases from J; bases unmatched to any gene: 2. The CDR3 is made up of 16 amino acids.

V and J are TRBV28 and TRBJ2-7, with 8 bases lining up with TRBD2. The trim removed 7 bases at V and 3 bases at J, leaving 5 bases unmatched. Per the germline V gene, CDR1 is MDHEN and CDR2 is SYDVKM. The CDR3 contains 13 residues. CDR3 amino acids: CASTPSGSYEQYF. In DNA, the CDR3 is TGTGCCAGCACCCCAAGCGGGAGCTACGAGCAGTACTTC.